This is a list of T cell receptor beta chains from one sample in a study of beta chain features in type 1 diabetes. The data were produced by immunoSEQ multiplex PCR, yet TCRdb's version contains in-frame clones alone and is incomplete. The sample has fewer than 45,000 clones, about 66% seen once. The sample was Tregs from blood. These receptors were collected from a man aged 30 to 39 with type 1 diabetes. Some clones in this sample may be carry-over from other donors' samples. The CDR3 runs from the conserved cysteine through the conserved F or W. Each record gives: J gene, V gene, CDR3 protein.

TRBJ2-3 | TRBV5-4 | CASSVVGVISTDTQYF
TRBJ2-3 | TRBV11-2 | CASSTYFRLAGAPTDTQYF
TRBJ2-6 | TRBV28 | CATQFFQGPHSGANVLTF
TRBJ2-5 | TRBV2 | CASSWGTVQETQYF
TRBJ2-7 | TRBV7-2 | CASSLYAAYTYEQYF
TRBJ2-1 | TRBV25-1 | CASSVGGREFF
TRBJ2-5 | TRBV5-6 | CASSLRGAETQYF
TRBJ1-4 | TRBV7-8 | CASSPRDRVGEKLFF
TRBJ1-6 | TRBV19 | CATRDRVSYNSPLHF
TRBJ2-1 | TRBV7-8 | CASSHQGVTYNEQFF
TRBJ2-5 | TRBV7-8 | CASRKLWDSPQETQYF
TRBJ2-2 | TRBV7-6 | CASSFLSGELFF
TRBJ1-2 | TRBV6-5 | CASSYSITNYGYTF
TRBJ1-4 | TRBV7-9 | CANSSQERYEKLFF